Sequencing of this TCR beta chain was carried out in a study of blood T cell repertoires in COVID-19. This CDR3 contains 13 residues. The germline V gene has CDR1 DFQATT and CDR2 SNEGSKA (reference sequence). Trimming cost V 3 bases and J 5 bases, with 13 bases left between them. Clones were read by immunoSEQ multiplex PCR, and TCRdb kept only the in-frame ones, dropping some. The sample holds 200,000 to 300,000 clones, 75% to 90% seen once. This receptor was taken from a middle-aged woman with acute or convalescent COVID-19. This chain uses TRBV20-1 with TRBJ1-2; D is undetermined. Material: peripheral blood. The CDR3 region has the DNA TGCAGTGCTAGTAAGACGAGGGTTTATGGCTACACCTTC. Translation: CSASKTRVYGYTF.